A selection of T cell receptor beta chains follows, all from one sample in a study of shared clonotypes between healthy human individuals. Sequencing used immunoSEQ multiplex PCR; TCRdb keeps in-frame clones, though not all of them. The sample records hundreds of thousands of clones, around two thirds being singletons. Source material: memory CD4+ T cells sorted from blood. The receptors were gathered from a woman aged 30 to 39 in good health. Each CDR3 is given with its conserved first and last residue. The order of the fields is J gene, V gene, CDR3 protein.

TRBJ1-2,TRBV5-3,CARSLRGKYGYTF
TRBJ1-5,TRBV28,CASSLVSGGSNQPQHF
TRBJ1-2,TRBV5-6,CASSLPGNYGYTF
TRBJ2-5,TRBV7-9,CASSFGSQETQYF
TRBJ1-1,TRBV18,CASSPPTGTLHTEAFF
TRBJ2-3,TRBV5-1,CASTNTDTQYF
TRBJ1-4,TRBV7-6,CASSFIGEKLFF
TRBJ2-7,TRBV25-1,CASSELSGDRSYEQYF
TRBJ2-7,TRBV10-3,CAISASDGSGEQYF
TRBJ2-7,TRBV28,CASSFGLAGAYEQYF
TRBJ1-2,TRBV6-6,CASRLGQAESYGYTF
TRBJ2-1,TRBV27,CASRLGRGQNNEQFF
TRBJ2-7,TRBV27,CASSSVNYGLYEQYF
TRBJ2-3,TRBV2,CASSDQTSSVKIGTQYF
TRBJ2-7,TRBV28,CASIFSGQGAEQYF
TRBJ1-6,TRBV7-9,CASSLNSPLHF
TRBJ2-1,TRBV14,CASSQDHTGKQFF
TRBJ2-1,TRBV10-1,CASRDGRGGEQFF
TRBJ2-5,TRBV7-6,CASSLGLGRGGETQYF
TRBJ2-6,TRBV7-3,CASSLHGSGANVLTF
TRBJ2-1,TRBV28,CASSGVGPSSYNEQFF
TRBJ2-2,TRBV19,CASSIGRLARAGELFF
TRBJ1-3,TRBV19,CASSLSSGNTIYF
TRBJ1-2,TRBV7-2,CASSYRDGGYTF
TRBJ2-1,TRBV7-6,CASSLVGERVQFF
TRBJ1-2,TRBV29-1,CSVEDRGKGQGYGYTF
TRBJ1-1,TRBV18,CASSPPLENTEAFF
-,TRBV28,CASSFPGSGNQPQYF
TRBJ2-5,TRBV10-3,CAIKGSGETQYF
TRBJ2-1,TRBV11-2,CASSSLGTSYNEQFF
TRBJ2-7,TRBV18,CASSQQGPYEQYF
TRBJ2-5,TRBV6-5,CASSTGLRKETQYF
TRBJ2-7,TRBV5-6,CASSPAGGPSYEQYF
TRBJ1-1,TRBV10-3,CAIGEGEGNTEAFF